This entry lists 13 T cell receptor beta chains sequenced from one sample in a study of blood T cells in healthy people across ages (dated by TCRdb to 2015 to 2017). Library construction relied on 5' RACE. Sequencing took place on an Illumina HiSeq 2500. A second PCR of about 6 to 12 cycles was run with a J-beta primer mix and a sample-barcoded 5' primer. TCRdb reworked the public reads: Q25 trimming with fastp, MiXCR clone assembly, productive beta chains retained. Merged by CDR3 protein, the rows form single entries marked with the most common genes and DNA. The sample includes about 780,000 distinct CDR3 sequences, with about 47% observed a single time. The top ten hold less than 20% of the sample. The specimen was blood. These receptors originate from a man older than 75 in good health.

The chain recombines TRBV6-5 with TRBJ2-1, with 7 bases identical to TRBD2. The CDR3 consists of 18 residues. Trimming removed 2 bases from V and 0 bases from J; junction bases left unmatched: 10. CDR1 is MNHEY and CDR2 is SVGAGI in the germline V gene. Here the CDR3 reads CASSYARMGGSSYNEQFF. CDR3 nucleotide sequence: TGTGCCAGCAGTTACGCTAGGATGGGCGGGAGCTCCTACAATGAGCAGTTCTTC.

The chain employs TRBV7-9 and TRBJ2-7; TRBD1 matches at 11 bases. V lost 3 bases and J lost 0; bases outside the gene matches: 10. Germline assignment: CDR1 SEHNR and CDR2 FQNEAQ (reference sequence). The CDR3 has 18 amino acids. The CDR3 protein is CASSFPGQGGGFSYEQYF. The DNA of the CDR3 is TGTGCCAGCAGCTTCCCGGGACAGGGGGGGGGATTCTCCTACGAGCAGTACTTC.

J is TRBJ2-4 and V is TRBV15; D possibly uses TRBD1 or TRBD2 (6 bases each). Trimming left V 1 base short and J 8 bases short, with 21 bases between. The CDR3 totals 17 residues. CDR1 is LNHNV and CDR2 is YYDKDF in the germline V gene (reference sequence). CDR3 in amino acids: CATSRGQEGDVPDIQYF. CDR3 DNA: TGTGCCACCAGCAGAGGACAGGAGGGTGACGTACCGGACATTCAGTACTTC.

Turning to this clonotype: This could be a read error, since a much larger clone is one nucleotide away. CDR3 coding DNA: TGTGCCAGCAGCCCCCACCCCCGACGAGCGGGAGGGAATGAGCAGTTCTTC. It specifies CASSPHPRRAGGNEQFF. The chain uses TRBV7-9 and TRBJ2-1; 10 bases agree with TRBD2. V lost 5 bases to trimming and J lost 7 bases; unmatched junction nucleotides: 14. Looked up from germline, CDR1 is SEHNR and CDR2 is FQNEAQ (reference sequence). The CDR3 sequence is 17 residues long.

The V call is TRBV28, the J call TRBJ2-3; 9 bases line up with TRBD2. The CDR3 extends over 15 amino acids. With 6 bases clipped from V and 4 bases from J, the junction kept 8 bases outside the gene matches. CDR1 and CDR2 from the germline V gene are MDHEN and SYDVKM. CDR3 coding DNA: TGTGCCAGCAGACCCGGCGCGGGGGGGTCAGATACGCAGTATTTT. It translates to CASRPGAGGSDTQYF.

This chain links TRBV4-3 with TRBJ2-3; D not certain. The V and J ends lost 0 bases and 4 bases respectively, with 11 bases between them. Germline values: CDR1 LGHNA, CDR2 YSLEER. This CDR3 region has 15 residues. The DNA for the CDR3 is TGCGCCAGCAGCCAAGATGATGCCGGGTCAGATACGCAGTATTTT. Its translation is CASSQDDAGSDTQYF.

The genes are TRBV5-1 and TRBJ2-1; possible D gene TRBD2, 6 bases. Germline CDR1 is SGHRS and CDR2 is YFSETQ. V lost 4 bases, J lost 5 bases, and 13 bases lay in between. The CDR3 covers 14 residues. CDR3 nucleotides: TGCGCCAGCAGCCGGGAGACCTTAAACAATGAGCAGTTCTTC. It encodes CASSRETLNNEQFF.

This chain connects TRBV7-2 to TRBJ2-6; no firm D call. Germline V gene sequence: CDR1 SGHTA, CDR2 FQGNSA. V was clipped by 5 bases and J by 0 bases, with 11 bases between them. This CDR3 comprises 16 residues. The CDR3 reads CASSAYSASGANVLTF. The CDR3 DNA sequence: TGTGCCAGCAGCGCTTACAGCGCCTCTGGGGCCAACGTCCTGACTTTC.

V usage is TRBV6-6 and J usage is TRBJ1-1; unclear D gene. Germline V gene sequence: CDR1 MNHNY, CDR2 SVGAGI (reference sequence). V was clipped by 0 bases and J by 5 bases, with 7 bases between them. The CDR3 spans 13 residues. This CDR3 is CASSYSLRTEAFF. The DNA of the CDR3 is TGTGCCAGCAGTTACTCGTTACGGACTGAAGCTTTCTTT.

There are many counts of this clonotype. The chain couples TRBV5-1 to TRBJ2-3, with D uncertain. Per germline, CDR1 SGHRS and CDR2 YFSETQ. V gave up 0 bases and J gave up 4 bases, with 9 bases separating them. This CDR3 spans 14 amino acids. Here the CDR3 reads CASSLVDKSDTQYF. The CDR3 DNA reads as TGCGCCAGCAGCTTGGTAGATAAATCAGATACGCAGTATTTT.

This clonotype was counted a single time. The CDR3 DNA reads as TGTGCCAGCAGCTTTACCGGGAGGGCCGAAGGTGAGCAGTTCTTC. Protein product: CASSFTGRAEGEQFF. The chain is built from TRBV7-2 and TRBJ2-1; 8 positions agree with TRBD2. The CDR3 sequence is 15 residues long. The trim removed 3 bases at V and 9 bases at J, leaving 10 bases unmatched. The germline V gene has CDR1 SGHTA and CDR2 FQGNSA.

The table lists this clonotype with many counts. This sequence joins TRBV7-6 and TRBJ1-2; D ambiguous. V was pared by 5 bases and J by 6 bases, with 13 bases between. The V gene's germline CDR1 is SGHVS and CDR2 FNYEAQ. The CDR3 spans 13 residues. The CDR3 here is CASSPSRKDGYTF. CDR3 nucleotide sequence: TGTGCCAGCAGCCCTTCCCGTAAGGATGGCTACACCTTC.

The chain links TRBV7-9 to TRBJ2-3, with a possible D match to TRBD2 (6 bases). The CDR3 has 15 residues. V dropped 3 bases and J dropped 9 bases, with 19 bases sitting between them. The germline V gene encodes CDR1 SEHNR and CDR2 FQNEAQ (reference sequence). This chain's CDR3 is CASSFDRDWLETQYF. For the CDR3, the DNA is TGTGCCAGCAGCTTTGACCGGGACTGGCTAGAAACGCAGTATTTT.